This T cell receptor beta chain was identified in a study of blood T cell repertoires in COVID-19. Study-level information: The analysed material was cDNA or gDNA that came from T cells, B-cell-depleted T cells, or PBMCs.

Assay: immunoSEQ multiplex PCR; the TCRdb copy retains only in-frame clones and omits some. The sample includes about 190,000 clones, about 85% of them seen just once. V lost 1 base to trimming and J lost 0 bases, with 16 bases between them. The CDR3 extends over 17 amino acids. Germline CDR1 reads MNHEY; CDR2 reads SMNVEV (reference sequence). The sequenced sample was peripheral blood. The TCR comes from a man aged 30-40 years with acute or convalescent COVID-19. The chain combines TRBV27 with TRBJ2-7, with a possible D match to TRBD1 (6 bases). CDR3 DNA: TGTGCCAGCAGTTTATTTGGGGGCTCTGATAGCTCCTACGAGCAGTACTTC. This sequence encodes CASSLFGGSDSSYEQYF.